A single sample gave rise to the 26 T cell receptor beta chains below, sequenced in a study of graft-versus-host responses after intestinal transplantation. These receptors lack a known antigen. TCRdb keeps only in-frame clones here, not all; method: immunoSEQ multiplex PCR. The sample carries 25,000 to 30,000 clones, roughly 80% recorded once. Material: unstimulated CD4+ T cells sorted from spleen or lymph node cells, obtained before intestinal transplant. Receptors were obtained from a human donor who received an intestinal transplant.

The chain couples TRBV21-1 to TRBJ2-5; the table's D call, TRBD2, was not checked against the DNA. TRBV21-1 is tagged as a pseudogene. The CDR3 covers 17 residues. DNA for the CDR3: TGTGCCAGCAGTTACATGTTAGCCTACACTTTCTCTGAGACCCAGTACTTC. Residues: CASSYMLAYTFSETQYF.

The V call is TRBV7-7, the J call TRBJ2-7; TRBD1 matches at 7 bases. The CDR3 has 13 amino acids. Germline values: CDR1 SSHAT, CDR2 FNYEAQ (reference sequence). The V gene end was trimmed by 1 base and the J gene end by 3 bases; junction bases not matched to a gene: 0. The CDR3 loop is CASSLDRGYEQYF. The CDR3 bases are TGTGCCAGCAGCTTAGACAGGGGCTACGAGCAGTACTTC.

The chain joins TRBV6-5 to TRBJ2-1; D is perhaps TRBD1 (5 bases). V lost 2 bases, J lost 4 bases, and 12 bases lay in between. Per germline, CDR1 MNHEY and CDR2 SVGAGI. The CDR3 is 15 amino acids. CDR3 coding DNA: TGTGCCAGCAGTTACCCGGCTAGGGGTTACAATGAGCAGTTCTTC. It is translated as CASSYPARGYNEQFF.

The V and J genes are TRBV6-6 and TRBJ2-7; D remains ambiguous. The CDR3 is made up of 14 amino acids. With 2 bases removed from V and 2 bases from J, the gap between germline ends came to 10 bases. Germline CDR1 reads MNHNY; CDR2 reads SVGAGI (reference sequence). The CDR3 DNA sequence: TGTGCCAGCAGTTACGACGGCCCCCCCTACGAGCAGTACTTC. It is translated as CASSYDGPPYEQYF.

DNA of the CDR3: TGTGCCAGCAGCTCTCTAGCGGGGCCGGTGTCAGATACGCAGTATTTT. Amino acids: CASSSLAGPVSDTQYF. The V call is TRBV9, the J call TRBJ2-3, with 9 bases fitting TRBD2. The V gene's germline CDR1 is SGDLS and CDR2 YYNGEE. Trimming removed 4 bases from V and 4 bases from J; junction bases left unmatched: 10. This CDR3 has 16 amino acids. Filled out from reference TRBV9 and TRBJ2-3, the complete variable domain reads DSGVTQTPKHLITATGQRVTLRCSPRSGDLSVYWYQQSLDQGLQFLIQYYNGEERAKGNILERFSAQQFPDLHSELNLSSLELGDSALYFCASSSLAGPVSDTQYFGPGTRLTVL.

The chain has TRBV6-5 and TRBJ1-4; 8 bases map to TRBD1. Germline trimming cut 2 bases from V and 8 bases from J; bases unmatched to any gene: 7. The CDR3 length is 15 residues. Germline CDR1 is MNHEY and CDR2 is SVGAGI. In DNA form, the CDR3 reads TGTGCCAGCAGTTACATCGGACAGGGTGGAGAAAAACTGTTTTTT. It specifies CASSYIGQGGEKLFF.

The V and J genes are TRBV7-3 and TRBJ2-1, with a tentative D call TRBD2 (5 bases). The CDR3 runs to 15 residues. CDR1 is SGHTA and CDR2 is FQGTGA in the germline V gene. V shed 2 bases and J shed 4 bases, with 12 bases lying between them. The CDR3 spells CASSLERASYNEQFF. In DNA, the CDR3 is TGTGCCAGCAGCTTAGAGAGGGCATCTTACAATGAGCAGTTCTTC.

In DNA, the CDR3 is TGTGCCAGCAGCCCGAACCGTCAAGAGACCCAGTACTTC. Its translation is CASSPNRQETQYF. The gene calls are TRBV11-2 and TRBJ2-5; no definite D call. V lost 5 bases and J 2 bases, leaving 9 bases between the germline ends. Germline V gene data show CDR1 as SGHAT and CDR2 as FQNNGV. The CDR3 has 13 amino acids.

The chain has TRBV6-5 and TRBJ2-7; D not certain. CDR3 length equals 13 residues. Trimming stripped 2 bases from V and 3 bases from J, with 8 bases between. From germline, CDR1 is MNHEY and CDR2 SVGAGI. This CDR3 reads CASSYNGYYEQYF. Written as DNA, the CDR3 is TGTGCCAGCAGTTACAACGGTTACTACGAGCAGTACTTC.

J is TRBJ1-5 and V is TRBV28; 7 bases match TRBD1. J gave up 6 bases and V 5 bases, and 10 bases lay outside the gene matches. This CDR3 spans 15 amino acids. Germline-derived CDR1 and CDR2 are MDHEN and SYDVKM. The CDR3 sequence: CASSARQGPAQPQHF. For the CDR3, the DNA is TGTGCCAGCAGTGCCCGACAGGGTCCGGCTCAGCCCCAGCATTTT.

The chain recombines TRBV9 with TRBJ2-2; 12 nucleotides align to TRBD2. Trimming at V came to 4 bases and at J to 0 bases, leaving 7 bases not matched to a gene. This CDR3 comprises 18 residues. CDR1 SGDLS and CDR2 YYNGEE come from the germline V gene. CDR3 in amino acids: CASSPGLAGSSNTGELFF. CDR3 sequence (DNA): TGTGCCAGCAGCCCCGGACTAGCGGGAAGTTCGAACACCGGGGAGCTGTTTTTT.

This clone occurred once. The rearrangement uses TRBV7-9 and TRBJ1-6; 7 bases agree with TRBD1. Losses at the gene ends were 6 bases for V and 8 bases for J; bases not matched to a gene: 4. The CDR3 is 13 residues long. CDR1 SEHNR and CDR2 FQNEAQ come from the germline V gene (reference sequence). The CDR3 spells CASSPGQHSPLHF. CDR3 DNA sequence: TGTGCCAGCAGTCCGGGACAGCATTCACCCCTCCACTTT.

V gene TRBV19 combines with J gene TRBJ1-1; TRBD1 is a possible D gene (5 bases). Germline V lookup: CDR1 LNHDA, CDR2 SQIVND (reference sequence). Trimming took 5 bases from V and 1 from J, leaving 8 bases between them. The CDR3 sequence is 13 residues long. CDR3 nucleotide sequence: TGTGCCAGTAGTTTCGGACAGAACACTGAAGCTTTCTTT. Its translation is CASSFGQNTEAFF.

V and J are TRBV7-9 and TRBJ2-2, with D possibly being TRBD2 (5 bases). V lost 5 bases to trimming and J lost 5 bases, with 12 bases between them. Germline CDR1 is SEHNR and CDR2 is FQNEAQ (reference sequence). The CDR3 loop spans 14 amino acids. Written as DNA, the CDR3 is TGTGCCAGCAGCCGAGGACTTTCTACCGGGGAGCTGTTTTTT. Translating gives CASSRGLSTGELFF. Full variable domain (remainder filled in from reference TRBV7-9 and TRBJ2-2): DTGVSQNPRHKITKRGQNVTFRCDPISEHNRLYWYRQTLGQGPEFLTYFQNEAQLEKSRLLSDRFSAERPKGSFSTLEIQRTEQGDSAMYLCASSRGLSTGELFFGEGSRLTVL.

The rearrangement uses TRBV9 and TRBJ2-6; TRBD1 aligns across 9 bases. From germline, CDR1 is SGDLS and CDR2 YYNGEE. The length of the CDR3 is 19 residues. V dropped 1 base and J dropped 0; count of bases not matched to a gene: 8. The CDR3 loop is CASSVTTGGSTSGANVLTF. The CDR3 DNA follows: TGTGCCAGCAGCGTAACGACAGGGGGGTCGACCTCTGGGGCCAACGTCCTGACTTTC.

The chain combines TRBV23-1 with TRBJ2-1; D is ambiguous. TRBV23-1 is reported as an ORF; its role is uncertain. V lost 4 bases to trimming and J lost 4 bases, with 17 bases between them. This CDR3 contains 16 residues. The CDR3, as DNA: TGCGCCAGCAGTCGTTTACAGCGTACCCTTTACAATGAGCAGTTCTTC. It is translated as CASSRLQRTLYNEQFF.

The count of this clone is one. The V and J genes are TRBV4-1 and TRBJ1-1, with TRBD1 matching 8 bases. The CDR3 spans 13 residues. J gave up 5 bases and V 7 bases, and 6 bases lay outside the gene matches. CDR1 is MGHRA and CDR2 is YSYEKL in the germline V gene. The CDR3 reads CASNQGARTEAFF. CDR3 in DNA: TGCGCCAGCAATCAGGGGGCGAGGACTGAAGCTTTCTTT.

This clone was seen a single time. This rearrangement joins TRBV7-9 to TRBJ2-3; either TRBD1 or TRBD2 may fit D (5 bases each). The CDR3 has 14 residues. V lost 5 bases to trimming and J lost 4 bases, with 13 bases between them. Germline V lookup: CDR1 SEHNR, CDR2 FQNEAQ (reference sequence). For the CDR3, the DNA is TGTGCCAGCAGCGGGGTGAGGGGTTCAGATACGCAGTATTTT. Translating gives CASSGVRGSDTQYF.

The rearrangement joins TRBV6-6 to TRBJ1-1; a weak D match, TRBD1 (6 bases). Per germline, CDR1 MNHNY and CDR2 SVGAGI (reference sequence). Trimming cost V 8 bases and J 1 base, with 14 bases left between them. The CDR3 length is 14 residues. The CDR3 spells CASLGGRENTEAFF. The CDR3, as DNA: TGTGCCAGCCTGGGGGGCAGGGAGAACACTGAAGCTTTCTTT.

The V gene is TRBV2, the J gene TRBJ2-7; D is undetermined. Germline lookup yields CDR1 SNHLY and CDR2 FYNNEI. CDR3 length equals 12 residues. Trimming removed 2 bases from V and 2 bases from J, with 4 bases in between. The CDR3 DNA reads TGTGCCAGCAGTGAAATCGCCTACGAGCAGTACTTC. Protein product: CASSEIAYEQYF.

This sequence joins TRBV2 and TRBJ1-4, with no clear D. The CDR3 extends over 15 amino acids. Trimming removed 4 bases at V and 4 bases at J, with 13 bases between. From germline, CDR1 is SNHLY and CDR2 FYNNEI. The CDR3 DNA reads TGTGCCAGCAGTGGGGTGGCAGGAATTAATGAAAAACTGTTTTTT. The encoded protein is CASSGVAGINEKLFF. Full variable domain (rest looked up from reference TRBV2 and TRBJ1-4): EPEVTQTPSHQVTQMGQEVILRCVPISNHLYFYWYRQILGQKVEFLVSFYNNEISEKSEIFDDQFSVERPDGSNFTLKIRSTKLEDSAMYFCASSGVAGINEKLFFGSGTQLSVL.

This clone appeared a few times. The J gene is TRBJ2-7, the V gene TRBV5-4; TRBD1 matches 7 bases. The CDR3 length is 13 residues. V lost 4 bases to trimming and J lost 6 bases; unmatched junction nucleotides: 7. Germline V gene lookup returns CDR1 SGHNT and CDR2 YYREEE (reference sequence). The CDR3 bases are TGTGCCAGCAGCGCATCACAGGGGTCCGAGCAGTACTTC. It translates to CASSASQGSEQYF.

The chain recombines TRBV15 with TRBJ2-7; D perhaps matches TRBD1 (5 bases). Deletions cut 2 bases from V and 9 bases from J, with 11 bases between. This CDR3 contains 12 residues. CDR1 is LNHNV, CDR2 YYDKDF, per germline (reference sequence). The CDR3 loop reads CATSRLQGGQYF. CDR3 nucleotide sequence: TGTGCCACCAGCAGATTGCAGGGTGGGCAGTACTTC.

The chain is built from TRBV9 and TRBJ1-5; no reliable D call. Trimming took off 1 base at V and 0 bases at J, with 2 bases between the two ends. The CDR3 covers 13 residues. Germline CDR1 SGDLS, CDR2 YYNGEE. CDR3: CASSVNSNQPQHF. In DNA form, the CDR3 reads TGTGCCAGCAGCGTAAATAGCAATCAGCCCCAGCATTTT.

CDR3 sequence (DNA): TGTGCCAGCAGTCCCCGGGACAGGGTTAATCAGCCCCAGCATTTT. Translating gives CASSPRDRVNQPQHF. The chain couples TRBV6-6 to TRBJ1-5, with 9 bases fitting TRBD1. The germline V gene encodes CDR1 MNHNY and CDR2 SVGAGI (reference sequence). Trimming removed 5 bases from V and 4 bases from J; junction bases left unmatched: 6. This CDR3 region has 15 residues.

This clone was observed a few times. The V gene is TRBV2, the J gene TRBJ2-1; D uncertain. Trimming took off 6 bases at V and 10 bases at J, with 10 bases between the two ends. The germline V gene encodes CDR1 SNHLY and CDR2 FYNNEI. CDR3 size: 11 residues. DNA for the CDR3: TGTGCCAGCAGGGTGAGTCCCGAGCAGTTCTTC. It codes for CASRVSPEQFF.